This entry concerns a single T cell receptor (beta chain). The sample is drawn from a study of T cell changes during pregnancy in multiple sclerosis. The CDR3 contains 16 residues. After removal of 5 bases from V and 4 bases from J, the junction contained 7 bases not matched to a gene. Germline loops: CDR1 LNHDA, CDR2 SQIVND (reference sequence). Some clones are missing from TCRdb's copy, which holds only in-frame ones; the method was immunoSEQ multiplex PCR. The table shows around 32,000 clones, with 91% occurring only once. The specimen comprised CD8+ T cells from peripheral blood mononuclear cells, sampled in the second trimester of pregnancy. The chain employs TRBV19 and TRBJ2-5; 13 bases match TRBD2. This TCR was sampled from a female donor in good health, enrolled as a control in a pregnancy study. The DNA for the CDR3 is TGTGCCAGTAGTGCCGGGACTAGCGGGGCCCGAGAGACCCAGTACTTC. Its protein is CASSAGTSGARETQYF.